What follows describes a single TCR beta chain. The authors' processing: Amplification from reference gene primers served as the basis for estimated nucleated cell counts. Profiled with immunoSEQ multiplex PCR; TCRdb holds only in-frame clones, not every one. V and J calls and clone size are given by that table; D and trimming were obtained from the DNA. The sample records 200,000 to 300,000 clones, about nine tenths being singletons. The ends were cut back, 4 bases at V and 4 bases at J, with 14 bases in the middle. The CDR3 length is 14 residues. CDR1 is SGHNT, CDR2 YYREEE, per germline (reference sequence). The sample originates from a study of blood T cell repertoires in COVID-19. Background on the study: Specimens from acute and convalescent COVID-19 originated in the United States, Italy and Spain. T cells, B-cell-depleted T cells, or PBMCs supplied cDNA or gDNA.

The chain has TRBV5-4 and TRBJ1-1, with D maybe TRBD1 (6 bases). The source material was peripheral blood. The receptor comes from a man between 60 and 70 years old who had recovered from COVID-19. CDR3 sequence (DNA): TGTGCCAGCAGCCCAAAACAGGGATTCACTGAAGCTTTCTTT. Translating gives CASSPKQGFTEAFF.